This T cell receptor (beta chain) was identified in a study of CD8 T cells in ankylosing spondylitis. A single record per CDR3 protein comes from TCRdb applying MiXCR to the 5' RACE reads. The sample lists about 190,000 distinct CDR3 sequences, over 10% occurring once. With V trimmed by 6 bases and J by 2 bases, 6 bases remained unmatched. Germline lookup yields CDR1 SNHLY and CDR2 FYNNEI. There are 16 residues in the CDR3. This clonotype originated in a female donor with ankylosing spondylitis or in good health (not recorded which). The sequenced sample consisted of blood, either unsorted or a sorted T cell fraction (not recorded which). J is TRBJ2-1 and V is TRBV2; 11 bases line up with TRBD2. The CDR3 DNA follows: TGTGCCAGCAGACCCATAGCGGGAGGGACCTACAATGAGCAGTTCTTC. This codes for CASRPIAGGTYNEQFF.